This entry concerns a single T cell receptor (beta chain). How the authors handled the data: Quantification of nucleated cells was approximated via reference gene primer amplification. Clones were read by immunoSEQ multiplex PCR, and TCRdb kept only the in-frame ones, dropping some. From that table come the V and J calls and clone size; the DNA was used to work out D and trimming. The sample has more than 250,000 clones; roughly 89% are singletons. The CDR3 extends over 16 amino acids. The V segment lost 4 bases and the J segment 6 bases; nucleotides outside the gene matches: 12. From germline, CDR1 is SGHTA and CDR2 FQGTGA. This sample was taken from a study of blood T cell repertoires in COVID-19. As for the study in general: T cells, B-cell-depleted T cells, or PBMCs provided the cDNA or gDNA that served as material.

Cohorts were determined from participant-reported clinical history. Material for sequencing was PBMCs or T cells enriched from blood (not recorded which). The sequence was collected from a woman between 40 and 50 years old who had recovered from COVID-19. The gene calls are TRBV7-3 and TRBJ2-1; the match to TRBD2 covers 7 bases. The CDR3 sequence: CASSSGSGKASNEQFF. Written as DNA, the CDR3 is TGTGCCAGCAGCTCGGGGAGCGGGAAGGCTAGCAATGAGCAGTTCTTC.